This is a list of T cell receptor beta chains from one sample in a study of OX40 agonist ivuxolimab in advanced cancers. Clones were read by immunoSEQ multiplex PCR, and TCRdb kept only the in-frame ones, dropping some. The sample lists approximately 69,000 clones; around four fifths were seen once. The specimen was CD4+ or CD8+ T cells sorted from blood, collected in a trial of the OX40 agonist ivuxolimab. The receptors were gathered from an adult with an advanced solid tumor such as melanoma, head and neck, liver or kidney cancer. Each CDR3 is given with its conserved first and last residue. A D gene is named only where the DNA matches it firmly. Size values are once, few and many counts, or a class for expanded clones, and some rows have none.

j_gene	abundance	v_gene	d_gene	CDR3aa	CDR3nt
TRBJ1-1	NA	TRBV7-9	NA	CASSSSGVGTEAFF	TGTGCCAGCAGCTCCTCTGGGGTTGGGACTGAAGCTTTCTTT
TRBJ1-5	NA	TRBV19	NA	CASSIEGILSSNQPQHF	TGTGCCAGTAGTATCGAGGGGATCCTTTCGAGCAATCAGCCCCAGCATTTT
TRBJ2-1	NA	TRBV6-5	TRBD2	CASSYLLAGGYNEQFF	TGTGCCAGCAGTTACCTACTAGCGGGAGGTTACAATGAGCAGTTCTTC
TRBJ1-4	NA	TRBV28	NA	CASSLVGSTNEKLFF	TGTGCCAGCAGTTTGGTAGGGTCAACTAATGAAAAACTGTTTTTT
TRBJ1-6	NA	TRBV7-2	NA	CASGDRGGRRSPLHF	TGTGCCAGCGGTGACCGGGGGGGGCGGAGGTCACCCCTCCACTTT
TRBJ1-2	NA	TRBV18	NA	CASSIGQRNYGYTF	TGTGCCAGCTCGATCGGACAGCGAAACTATGGCTACACCTTC
TRBJ1-5	NA	TRBV7-2	NA	CASSSALLGNQPQHF	TGTGCCAGCAGCTCCGCCCTTTTGGGCAATCAGCCCCAGCATTTT
TRBJ1-4	once	TRBV2	NA	CARSEQPNEKLFF	TGTGCCAGAAGCGAACAGCCCAATGAAAAACTGTTTTTT
TRBJ2-7	NA	TRBV7-3	NA	CASSLTGHQAYEQYF	TGTGCCAGCAGCTTAACTGGCCATCAGGCCTACGAGCAGTACTTC
TRBJ1-1	NA	TRBV15	NA	CATSRDSKMNTEAFF	TGTGCCACCAGCAGAGACAGCAAAATGAACACTGAAGCTTTCTTT
TRBJ2-7	NA	TRBV19	TRBD1	CASSMVQGNADEQYF	TGTGCCAGTAGTATGGTACAGGGGAACGCGGACGAGCAGTACTTC
TRBJ1-6	NA	TRBV2	NA	CASSEEGWGSGNSPLHF	TGTGCCAGCAGTGAAGAGGGTTGGGGCAGCGGTAATTCACCCCTCCACTTT
TRBJ2-3	NA	TRBV6-4	NA	CASSDSPEGADTQYF	TGTGCCAGCAGTGACTCCCCTGAGGGGGCAGATACGCAGTATTTT
TRBJ1-5	few	TRBV5-1	NA	CASSSGGQSNQPQHF	TGCGCCAGCAGCTCTGGCGGACAGTCTAATCAGCCCCAGCATTTT
TRBJ2-7	NA	TRBV6-5	NA	CAAGAPSYEQYF	TGTGCCGCCGGAGCGCCCTCCTACGAGCAGTACTTC
TRBJ1-3	NA	TRBV6-5	NA	CASSYRGSGNTIYF	TGTGCCAGCAGTTACCGAGGCTCTGGAAACACCATATATTTT
TRBJ2-6	NA	TRBV7-9	NA	CASSRDTRSGANVLTF	TGTGCCAGCAGCCGGGACACCCGCTCTGGGGCCAACGTCCTGACTTTC
TRBJ2-7	NA	TRBV15	TRBD1	CATSRDGTGWSEQYF	TGTGCCACCAGCAGGGACGGGACAGGGTGGTCGGAGCAGTACTTC
TRBJ2-2	few	TRBV5-1	NA	CASSLGSSGELFF	TGCGCCAGCAGCTTGGGGAGCTCCGGGGAGCTGTTTTTT
TRBJ2-7	NA	TRBV6-1	TRBD1	CASLLAGTGSYEQYF	TGTGCCAGCCTGCTGGCCGGGACAGGGTCCTACGAGCAGTACTTC
TRBJ2-2	NA	TRBV30	NA	CAWSVTGNTGELFF	TGTGCCTGGAGTGTAACAGGAAACACCGGGGAGCTGTTTTTT
TRBJ2-1	NA	TRBV5-1	NA	CASSPQSSYNEQFF	TGCGCCAGCAGCCCCCAGAGCTCCTACAATGAGCAGTTCTTC
TRBJ2-1	NA	TRBV9	TRBD2	CASSARKGLAVPNEQFF	TGTGCCAGCAGCGCACGAAAGGGACTAGCGGTACCCAATGAGCAGTTCTTC
TRBJ2-1	NA	TRBV11-3	NA	CASSSDWDEQFF	TGTGCCAGCAGCTCCGACTGGGATGAGCAGTTCTTC
TRBJ2-3	NA	TRBV21-1	NA	CASSKPRTSGYTDTQYF	TGTGCCAGCAGCAAACCACGGACTAGCGGATACACAGATACGCAGTATTTT
TRBJ2-7	once	TRBV4-2	TRBD2	CASSQFWTSGRSSYEQYF	TGTGCCAGCAGCCAATTTTGGACTAGCGGGAGGAGCTCCTACGAGCAGTACTTC
TRBJ2-3	NA	TRBV12-5	NA	CASGLESATSTDTQYF	TGTGCTAGTGGTTTGGAGTCCGCTACTAGCACAGATACGCAGTATTTT
TRBJ1-5	NA	TRBV7-6	NA	CASSPDANQPQHF	TGTGCCAGCAGCCCGGACGCGAATCAGCCCCAGCATTTT
TRBJ1-1	NA	TRBV28	NA	CASTRVSGGNTEAFF	TGTGCCAGCACCCGAGTTTCGGGGGGAAACACTGAAGCTTTCTTT
TRBJ2-2	NA	TRBV4-1	NA	CASSQDDWANTGELFF	TGCGCCAGCAGCCAAGATGACTGGGCGAACACCGGGGAGCTGTTTTTT
TRBJ2-3	NA	TRBV10-1	NA	CASSAQTDTQYF	TGCGCCAGCAGTGCCCAAACAGATACGCAGTATTTT
TRBJ2-5	NA	TRBV5-1	NA	CASSLARGGQGETQYF	TGCGCCAGCAGCTTGGCCAGGGGGGGCCAGGGGGAGACCCAGTACTTC
TRBJ1-4	NA	TRBV5-4	NA	CASSHPGTYATNEKLFF	TGTGCCAGCAGCCATCCTGGGACGTATGCAACTAATGAAAAACTGTTTTTT
TRBJ2-5	NA	TRBV7-9	TRBD2	CASSYYALAGGVGEETQYF	TGTGCCAGCAGCTATTACGCCCTGGCGGGGGGTGTGGGTGAAGAGACCCAGTACTTC
TRBJ2-3	once	TRBV7-6	NA	CASSLNVGLLGGTDTQYF	TGTGCCAGCAGCTTAAATGTTGGGTTATTGGGGGGCACAGATACGCAGTATTTT
TRBJ1-2	NA	TRBV13	TRBD1	CASSNWDRGHGNYGYTF	TGTGCCAGCAGCAATTGGGACAGGGGTCACGGGAACTATGGCTACACCTTC
TRBJ2-2	NA	TRBV9	NA	CASSVALRPPNTGELFF	TGTGCCAGCAGCGTAGCTTTGCGACCGCCGAACACCGGGGAGCTGTTTTTT
TRBJ1-1	NA	TRBV15	NA	CATSRSGTEAFF	TGTGCCACCAGCAGATCCGGGACTGAAGCTTTCTTT
TRBJ1-1	NA	TRBV6-5	NA	CASSSSAAFF	TGTGCCAGCTCCTCCAGTGCAGCTTTCTTT
TRBJ2-1	NA	TRBV28	NA	CASSLLAGDEQFF	TGTGCCAGCAGTTTACTCGCCGGGGATGAGCAGTTCTTC
TRBJ2-3	NA	TRBV7-2	TRBD2	CASSFRAGVADTQYF	TGTGCCAGCAGCTTTAGGGCGGGGGTAGCAGATACGCAGTATTTT
TRBJ2-7	once	TRBV6-5	TRBD2	CASSLTSGRALDEQYF	TGTGCCAGCAGTTTGACTAGCGGGAGGGCCCTGGACGAGCAGTACTTC
TRBJ1-4	NA	TRBV7-9	NA	CASSGTGPPNEKLFF	TGTGCCAGCAGCGGTACAGGGCCTCCTAATGAAAAACTGTTTTTT